These 16 T cell receptor beta chains share one sample of origin, sequenced in a study of T cells in Graves' hyperthyroidism and ophthalmopathy. Amplification of TCR beta CDR3 regions used RNA as the template. HTBI primers were employed in a first-round RT-PCR of the TCR CDR3. A single record per CDR3 protein comes from TCRdb applying MiXCR to the multiplex PCR reads. The sample consists of about 640,000 distinct CDR3 sequences, about 20% of them appearing once. Sequenced material: blood. The receptors originated from a man under 40 with Graves' ophthalmopathy.

J is TRBJ1-1 and V is TRBV12-3 or TRBV12-4, with TRBD1 matching over 7 bases. The CDR3 length is 13 residues. Trimming cost V 5 bases and J 4 bases; bases outside gene matches: 4. The CDR3 loop is CASSTGVITEAFF. CDR3 sequence (DNA): TGTGCCAGCAGTACAGGGGTTATCACTGAAGCTTTCTTT.

J is TRBJ2-6 and V is TRBV30; unclear D gene. In germline, CDR1 is GTSNPN, CDR2 SVGIG (reference sequence). V shed 3 bases and J shed 3 bases, with 9 bases lying between them. This CDR3 spans 14 amino acids. CDR3 nucleotides: TGTGCCTGGAGAATGCTGGGTGGGGCCAACGTCCTGACTTTC. Translating gives CAWRMLGGANVLTF.

The chain has TRBV18 and TRBJ2-1; D unclear. Germline V lookup: CDR1 KGHSH, CDR2 LQKENI. The V end lost 2 bases, the J end lost 5 bases, and 10 bases lay between the germline ends. The CDR3 loop spans 14 amino acids. In DNA, the CDR3 is TGTGCCAGCTCACCAGCCCCCGATAACAATGAGCAGTTCTTC. Translated: CASSPAPDNNEQFF.

The J gene is TRBJ2-1, the V gene TRBV7-6; D ambiguous. In germline, CDR1 is SGHVS, CDR2 FNYEAQ. V was pared by 1 base and J by 10 bases, with 11 bases between. The CDR3 contains 13 residues. The CDR3 reads CASSLEATWEQFF. CDR3 nucleotide sequence: TGTGCCAGCAGCTTAGAGGCTACCTGGGAGCAGTTCTTC.

The sample holds a few counts of this clonotype. The germline gene is not matched at one end of the junction; a read error may be the cause. This sequence joins TRBV5-1 and TRBJ2-1, with TRBD1 as a possible D gene (6 bases). CDR3 size: 16 residues. Germline V lookup: CDR1 SGHRS, CDR2 YFSETQ. CDR3 region: CASSQIQGSSCNEQFF. The CDR3 DNA follows: TGCGCCAGCAGCCAAATACAGGGTAGCTCCTGCAATGAGCAGTTCTTC.

The table lists this clonotype with a few counts. The V and J genes are TRBV28 and TRBJ2-7; no firm D call. V was pared by 5 bases and J by 7 bases, with 12 bases between. The CDR3 is made up of 12 amino acids. The germline CDR1 and CDR2 sequences are MDHEN and SYDVKM. CDR3 protein: CASSPSAPEQYF. DNA of the CDR3: TGTGCCAGCAGTCCCTCAGCACCGGAGCAGTACTTC.

This clonotype appeared a few times. The chain uses TRBV15 and TRBJ2-7; 8 bases map to TRBD2. CDR3 length equals 15 residues. J lost 0 bases, V lost 3 bases, and 4 bases had no gene match. Per the germline V gene, CDR1 is LNHNV and CDR2 is YYDKDF (reference sequence). The CDR3 region has the DNA TGTGCCACCAGCAGGAGCGGGAGAGACTCCTACGAGCAGTACTTC. Translating it yields CATSRSGRDSYEQYF.

Many counts were recorded for this clonotype. The V gene is TRBV3-1, the J gene TRBJ2-1, with TRBD2 matching 9 bases. After removal of 1 base from V and 15 bases from J, the junction contained 13 bases not matched to a gene. The CDR3 loop spans 15 amino acids. CDR1 and CDR2 (germline): LGHDT, YNNKEL (reference sequence). This CDR3 reads CASSQGFDSGRSRFF. The DNA of the CDR3 is TGTGCCAGCAGCCAAGGGTTCGATAGCGGGAGATCTCGGTTCTTC.

Here the CDR3 reads CASSRYSSSTDTQYF. CDR3 DNA sequence: TGTGCCAGCAGCCGCTACAGCTCTAGCACAGATACGCAGTATTTT. The rearrangement links TRBV28 to TRBJ2-3; no definite D call. Trimming removed 6 bases from V and 0 bases from J, with 13 bases in between. Germline CDR1 MDHEN, CDR2 SYDVKM. This CDR3 has 15 residues.

This clonotype was seen more than once but under ten times. A much bigger clone sits one base away, suggesting this may be a read error. The V gene is TRBV27, the J gene TRBJ2-1, with a weak D call TRBD2 (5 bases). The germline V gene encodes CDR1 MNHEY and CDR2 SMNVEV (reference sequence). The CDR3 spans 12 residues. The V and J ends lost 4 bases and 5 bases respectively, with 6 bases between them. CDR3 in amino acids: CASSWGDNEQFF. The CDR3 nucleotides read TGTGCCAGCAGTTGGGGAGACAATGAGCAGTTCTTC.

This clonotype was counted only a few times. The V gene is TRBV6-1, the J gene TRBJ2-6; D is unresolved. Germline V CDR1 and CDR2: MNHNS, SASEGT. The CDR3 consists of 16 residues. Trimming left V 6 bases short and J 0 bases short, with 12 bases between. CDR3 in DNA: TGTGCCAGCAGCCGCGTACGAAGCTCTGGGGCCAACGTCCTGACTTTC. This sequence encodes CASSRVRSSGANVLTF.

This clonotype has ten or more counts. The chain carries TRBV5-1 and TRBJ2-3; 8 nucleotides align to TRBD1. The V segment lost 1 base and the J segment 2 bases; nucleotides outside the gene matches: 6. This CDR3 region has 16 residues. Germline V CDR1 and CDR2: SGHRS, YFSETQ. The CDR3 nucleotides read TGCGCCAGCAGCTTGATGACAGGGGTGAACACAGATACGCAGTATTTT. This gives the protein CASSLMTGVNTDTQYF.

The chain combines TRBV12-3 or TRBV12-4 with TRBJ1-2; TRBD1 matches 9 bases. After removal of 6 bases from V and 1 base from J, the junction contained 6 bases not matched to a gene. The CDR3 runs to 15 residues. CDR3 bases: TGTGCCAGCAGCCGCGGGACAGGGTTTAACTATGGCTACACCTTC. Protein product: CASSRGTGFNYGYTF.

V is TRBV19 and J is TRBJ1-5, with D perhaps TRBD1 (6 bases). The CDR3 runs 14 residues. V was trimmed by 8 bases and J by 0 bases, leaving 11 bases between them. CDR1 and CDR2 from the germline V gene are LNHDA and SQIVND (reference sequence). The DNA of the CDR3 is TGTGCCAGTGGTCAGGGGAATAGCAATCAGCCCCAGCATTTT. Residues: CASGQGNSNQPQHF.

V is TRBV14 and J is TRBJ2-1, with 9 nucleotides matching TRBD1. The V gene's germline CDR1 is SGHDN and CDR2 FVKESK. This CDR3 is built from 15 residues. The trim removed 0 bases at V and 9 bases at J, leaving 6 bases unmatched. DNA for the CDR3: TGTGCCAGCAGCCAAGACCTTGTGACAGGGGGTGAGCAGTTCTTC. Its translation: CASSQDLVTGGEQFF.

This clonotype was counted between two and nine times. V usage is TRBV20-1 and J usage is TRBJ2-3; maybe TRBD2 (5 bases). Germline assignment: CDR1 DFQATT and CDR2 SNEGSKA (reference sequence). This CDR3 has 12 residues. Trimming removed 8 bases from V and 3 bases from J, with 12 bases in between. Here the CDR3 reads CSQRSSTDTQYF. The CDR3 DNA reads as TGCAGTCAGCGGAGTTCAACAGATACGCAGTATTTT.